The source of this T cell receptor beta chain is a study of monozygotic twins with inflammatory bowel disease. Study-level findings and limits: Healthy twins showed more clonotype sharing with others than IBD patients, especially patients with disease activity.

To note about this clonotype: The antigen remains undetermined.

The CDR3 is 12 amino acids. CDR1 and CDR2 from the germline V gene are DFQATT and SNEGSKA (reference sequence). The quantity of total RNA per TCR library was approximately 3,300 ng. cDNA synthesis was performed in eight separate reactions for each sample. TCRalpha and TCRbeta cDNA was put through two nested PCRs of approximately 17 and 9 cycles. TCRdb re-called the 5' RACE reads and gives one entry per CDR3 protein, without DNA. The data include more than 300,000 distinct CDR3 sequences; the top ten clones carry 2.6%. The chain carries TRBV20-1 and TRBJ1-1. The TCR comes from a human donor with ulcerative colitis or Crohn's disease, or a healthy co-twin of an affected twin (not recorded which). The sample taken for sequencing was blood. CDR3 loop: CSASPRNTEAFF.